Shown below are 17 T cell receptor beta chains from a single sample sequenced in a study of spatial heterogeneity in lung cancer. From the 5' RACE reads, TCRdb called clonotypes with MiXCR, one entry per CDR3 protein. This table has about 42,000 distinct CDR3 sequences, 6% to 7.5% appearing once. Time point indicated: sample taken at primary tumor resection. TCRs were sequenced from unsorted whole RNA of tumor, nontumor lung or PBMC. Here the sequenced sample was PBMCs, taken at surgery. Receptors originate from a female donor with early-stage non-small cell lung cancer.

This clonotype was observed a few times. V gene TRBV5-1 combines with J gene TRBJ2-2, with TRBD1 as a possible D gene (6 bases). The CDR3 spans 15 residues. V lost 4 bases and J 2 bases, leaving 12 bases between the germline ends. Germline CDR1 is SGHRS and CDR2 is YFSETQ. The CDR3 region has the DNA TGCGCCAGCAGCGCTGGACAGCTTAACACCGGGGAGCTGTTTTTT. It translates to CASSAGQLNTGELFF.

The V and J genes are TRBV12-3 or TRBV12-4 and TRBJ1-6; TRBD1 might be the D (6 bases). Trimming cost V 8 bases and J 9 bases, with 14 bases left between them. This CDR3 has 13 amino acids. The CDR3 region has the DNA TGTGCCAGCGGGGGGCGTTCTTTTTCACCCCTCCACTTT. Amino acid sequence: CASGGRSFSPLHF.

This chain links TRBV5-1 with TRBJ2-4, with a weak D call TRBD2 (6 bases). The germline gives CDR1 SGHRS, CDR2 YFSETQ. The CDR3 has 16 residues. V shed 4 bases and J shed 0 bases, with 14 bases lying between them. The CDR3 nucleotides are TGCGCCAGCAGCCTCGGGGCGGGACGAGCCAAAAACATTCAGTACTTC. As protein: CASSLGAGRAKNIQYF.

The J gene is TRBJ1-1, the V gene TRBV20-1; D remains unclear. V shed 1 base and J shed 3 bases, with 9 bases lying between them. In germline, CDR1 is DFQATT, CDR2 SNEGSKA (reference sequence). CDR3 length: 13 residues. The CDR3 DNA follows: TGCAGTGCTAGAGTAAGGTCCGACACTGAAGCTTTCTTT. Protein: CSARVRSDTEAFF.

This clonotype was counted at least ten times. The V gene is TRBV7-3, the J gene TRBJ2-2; D possibly corresponds to TRBD2 (5 bases). Germline lookup yields CDR1 SGHTA and CDR2 FQGTGA. The germline V and J ends were trimmed by 2 bases and 0 bases, with 13 bases remaining between them. This CDR3 contains 17 residues. The CDR3 reads CASSLASQRPNTGELFF. CDR3 in DNA: TGTGCCAGCAGCTTAGCTTCCCAGCGGCCGAACACCGGGGAGCTGTTTTTT.

This clonotype was seen more than once but under ten times. The chain uses TRBV9 and TRBJ2-1, with D uncertain. Trimming took 2 bases from V and 5 from J, leaving 11 bases between them. This CDR3 spans 14 amino acids. CDR1 SGDLS and CDR2 YYNGEE come from the germline V gene. CDR3 protein: CASSVLGWNNEQFF. For the CDR3, the DNA is TGTGCCAGCAGCGTCTTAGGCTGGAACAATGAGCAGTTCTTC.

This clonotype was counted ten times or more. The chain links TRBV5-1 to TRBJ2-7; TRBD2 is a possible D gene (6 bases). Trimming removed 3 bases at V and 7 bases at J, with 14 bases between. The CDR3 totals 13 residues. Germline V gene data show CDR1 as SGHRS and CDR2 as YFSETQ. The CDR3 loop is CASSSLRAGEQYF. In DNA, the CDR3 is TGCGCCAGCAGCTCTCTCAGGGCGGGAGAGCAGTACTTC.

This clonotype was seen many times. CDR3 nucleotides: TGCGCCAGCAGCGTAGTTCAGGGCTCCGGGGAGCTGTTTTTT. Translating it yields CASSVVQGSGELFF. J is TRBJ2-2 and V is TRBV5-1; D possibly corresponds to TRBD1 (5 bases). Trimming took off 4 bases at V and 6 bases at J, with 13 bases between the two ends. Germline CDR1 is SGHRS and CDR2 is YFSETQ. There are 14 residues in the CDR3.

This clonotype was recorded many times. J is TRBJ2-7 and V is TRBV7-2; TRBD2 matches at 11 bases. The length of the CDR3 is 17 residues. Germline assignment: CDR1 SGHTA and CDR2 FQGNSA. With V trimmed by 4 bases and J by 3 bases, 11 bases remained unmatched. The DNA of the CDR3 is TGTGCCAGCAGCTCACCCCTTGGGACTAGCGGCTACTACGAGCAGTACTTC. Translation gives CASSSPLGTSGYYEQYF.

V usage is TRBV3-1 and J usage is TRBJ2-2, with D perhaps matching TRBD1 (6 bases). Germline V gene lookup returns CDR1 LGHDT and CDR2 YNNKEL (reference sequence). The CDR3 covers 13 residues. The V gene lost 5 bases and the J gene lost 8 bases, with 12 bases spanning the gap. CDR3 DNA: TGTGCCAGCAGCTTCCGGACAGCTGGGGAGCTGTTTTTT. The encoded protein is CASSFRTAGELFF.

In this sample, this clonotype turned up many times. The V and J genes are TRBV14 and TRBJ2-5; D gene ambiguous. Germline CDR1 reads SGHDN; CDR2 reads FVKESK. The CDR3 has 12 amino acids. With 5 bases removed from V and 4 bases from J, the gap between germline ends came to 8 bases. The CDR3: CASSSRLETQYF. CDR3 nucleotide sequence: TGTGCCAGCAGCTCCCGGTTAGAGACCCAGTACTTC.

This clonotype has ten or more counts. This chain joins TRBV30 and TRBJ2-4; tentatively, D is TRBD2 (6 bases). CDR1 GTSNPN and CDR2 SVGIG come from the germline V gene (reference sequence). Trimming shortened V by 2 bases and J by 3 bases, and 8 bases separated the two germline ends. This CDR3 has 13 residues. Written as DNA, the CDR3 is TGTGCCTGGAGTAGGGAGGTCAAAAACATTCAGTACTTC. Protein sequence: CAWSREVKNIQYF.

This clonotype was observed many times. The chain uses TRBV4-3 and TRBJ1-5, with 7 bases that match TRBD1. V gave up 4 bases and J gave up 6 bases; unmatched junction bases: 3. CDR1 and CDR2 from the germline V gene are LGHNA and YSLEER. This CDR3 has 13 amino acids. Written as DNA, the CDR3 is TGCGCCAGCAGCCCAGGGGACAGTCAGCCCCAGCATTTT. This translates into CASSPGDSQPQHF.

This clonotype was recorded a few times. J is TRBJ1-1 and V is TRBV19; D is unclear. V dropped 1 base and J dropped 4 bases, with 10 bases sitting between them. Germline V gene sequence: CDR1 LNHDA, CDR2 SQIVND (reference sequence). The CDR3 length is 14 residues. CDR3 bases: TGTGCCAGTAGTATAGGGGCTTCGACCACTGAAGCTTTCTTT. It encodes CASSIGASTTEAFF.

The V call is TRBV7-9, the J call TRBJ1-3; D call uncertain. Trimming cost V 4 bases and J 1 base, with 14 bases left between them. The CDR3 contains 16 residues. Germline CDR1 and CDR2: SEHNR and FQNEAQ (reference sequence). Here the CDR3 reads CASSSSADGSGNTIYF. The CDR3 DNA follows: TGTGCCAGCAGCTCCTCGGCCGACGGGTCTGGAAACACCATATATTTT.

This clonotype was recorded at least ten times. The CDR3 loop reads CASSSTRSAGYTF. The CDR3 nucleotides are TGTGCCAGCAGCTCAACACGGAGTGCTGGCTACACCTTC. This chain links TRBV7-3 with TRBJ1-2, with no clear D. Trimming took 4 bases from V and 7 from J, leaving 13 bases between them. This CDR3 has 13 residues. Per germline, CDR1 SGHTA and CDR2 FQGTGA.

The chain recombines TRBV7-9 with TRBJ2-3; 9 nucleotides agree with TRBD1. This CDR3 is built from 17 residues. Germline CDR1 and CDR2: SEHNR and FQNEAQ (reference sequence). The V segment lost 4 bases and the J segment 3 bases; nucleotides outside the gene matches: 11. The CDR3: CASSYPGTGSRTDTQYF. The DNA for the CDR3 is TGTGCCAGCAGCTACCCGGGGACAGGGTCCCGGACAGATACGCAGTATTTT.